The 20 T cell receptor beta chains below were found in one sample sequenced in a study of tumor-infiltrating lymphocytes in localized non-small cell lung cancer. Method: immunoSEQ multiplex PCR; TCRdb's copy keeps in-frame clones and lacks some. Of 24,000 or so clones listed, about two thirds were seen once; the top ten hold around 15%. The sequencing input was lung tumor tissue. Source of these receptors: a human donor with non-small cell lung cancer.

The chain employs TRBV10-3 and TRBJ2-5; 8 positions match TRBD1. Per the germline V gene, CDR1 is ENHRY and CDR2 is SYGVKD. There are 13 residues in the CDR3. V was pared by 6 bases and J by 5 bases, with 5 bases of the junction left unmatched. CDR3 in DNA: TGTGCCATCAGCGTCGGGGACAGGGAGACCCAGTACTTC. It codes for CAISVGDRETQYF.

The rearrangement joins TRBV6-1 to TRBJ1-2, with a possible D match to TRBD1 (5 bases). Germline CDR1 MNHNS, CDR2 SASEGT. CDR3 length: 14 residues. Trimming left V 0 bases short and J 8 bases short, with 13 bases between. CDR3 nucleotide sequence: TGTGCCAGCAGTGAAGCTCAGGGTCGTGTAGGCTACACCTTC. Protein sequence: CASSEAQGRVGYTF.

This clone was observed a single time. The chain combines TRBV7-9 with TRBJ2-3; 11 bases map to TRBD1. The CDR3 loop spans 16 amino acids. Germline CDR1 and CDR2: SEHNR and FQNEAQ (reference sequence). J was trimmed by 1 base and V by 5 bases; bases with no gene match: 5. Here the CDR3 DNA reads TGTGCCAGCAGCAGGGAGGACAGGGGGCGCACAGATACGCAGTATTTT. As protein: CASSREDRGRTDTQYF.

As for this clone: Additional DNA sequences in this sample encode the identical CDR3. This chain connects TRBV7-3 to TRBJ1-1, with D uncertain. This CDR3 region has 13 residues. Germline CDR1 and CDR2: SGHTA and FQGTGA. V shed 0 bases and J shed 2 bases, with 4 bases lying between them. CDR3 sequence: CASSLTPNTEAFF. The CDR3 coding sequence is TGTGCCAGCAGCTTAACGCCTAACACTGAAGCTTTCTTT.

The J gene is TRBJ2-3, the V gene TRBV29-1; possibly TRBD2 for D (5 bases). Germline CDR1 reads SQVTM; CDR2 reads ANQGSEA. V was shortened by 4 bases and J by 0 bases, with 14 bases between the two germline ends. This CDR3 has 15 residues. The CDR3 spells CSVVPEGVSTDTQYF. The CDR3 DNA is TGCAGCGTTGTTCCTGAGGGCGTAAGCACAGATACGCAGTATTTT.

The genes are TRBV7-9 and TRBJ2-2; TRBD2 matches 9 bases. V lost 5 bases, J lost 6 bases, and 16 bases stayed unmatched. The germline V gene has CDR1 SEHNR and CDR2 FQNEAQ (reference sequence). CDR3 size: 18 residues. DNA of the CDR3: TGTGCCAGCAGCCGGAGAGGGACTAGCTTAAGGGTACCCGGGGAGCTGTTTTTT. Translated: CASSRRGTSLRVPGELFF.

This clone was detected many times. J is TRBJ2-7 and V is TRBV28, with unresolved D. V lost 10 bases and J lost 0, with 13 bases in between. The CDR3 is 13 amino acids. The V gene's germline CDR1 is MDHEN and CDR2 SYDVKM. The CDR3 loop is CAIRSLGSYEQYF. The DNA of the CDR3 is TGTGCCATTCGGTCGCTAGGCTCCTACGAGCAGTACTTC.

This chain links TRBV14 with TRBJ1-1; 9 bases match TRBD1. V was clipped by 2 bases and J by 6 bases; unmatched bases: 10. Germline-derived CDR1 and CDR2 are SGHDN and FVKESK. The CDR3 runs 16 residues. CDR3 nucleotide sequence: TGTGCCAGCAGCCAATCAGGACAGGGGCCATGGGCTGAAGCTTTCTTT. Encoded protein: CASSQSGQGPWAEAFF.

Here the CDR3 reads CASSTGLNTEAFF. The CDR3 DNA reads TGTGCCAGCAGTACGGGACTGAACACTGAAGCTTTCTTT. This rearrangement joins TRBV27 to TRBJ1-1; D is possibly TRBD1 (5 bases). The CDR3 has 13 amino acids. Trimming pared 5 bases from V and 0 bases from J, leaving 7 bases between. Germline V gene lookup returns CDR1 MNHEY and CDR2 SMNVEV (reference sequence).

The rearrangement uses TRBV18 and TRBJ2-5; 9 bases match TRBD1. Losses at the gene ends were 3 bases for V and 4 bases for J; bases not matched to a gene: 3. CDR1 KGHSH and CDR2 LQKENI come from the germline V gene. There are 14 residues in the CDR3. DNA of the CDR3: TGTGCCAGCTCACCGGGACAGGGAGGAGAGACCCAGTACTTC. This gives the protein CASSPGQGGETQYF. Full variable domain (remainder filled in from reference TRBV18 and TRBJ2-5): NAGVMQNPRHLVRRRGQEARLRCSPMKGHSHVYWYRQLPEEGLKFMVYLQKENIIDESGMPKERFSAEFPKEGPSILRIQQVVRGDSAAYFCASSPGQGGETQYFGPGTRLLVL.

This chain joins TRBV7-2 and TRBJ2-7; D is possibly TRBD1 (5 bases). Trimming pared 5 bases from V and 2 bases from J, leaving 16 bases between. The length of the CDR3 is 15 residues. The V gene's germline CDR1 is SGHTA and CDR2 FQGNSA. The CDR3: CASSPEVQGPYEQYF. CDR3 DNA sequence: TGTGCCAGCAGCCCCGAGGTCCAGGGCCCCTACGAGCAGTACTTC.

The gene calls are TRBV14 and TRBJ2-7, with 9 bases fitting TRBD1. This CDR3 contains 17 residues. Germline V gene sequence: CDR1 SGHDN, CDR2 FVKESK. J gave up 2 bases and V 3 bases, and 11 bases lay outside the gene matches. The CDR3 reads CASSQRLGQGTTYEQYF. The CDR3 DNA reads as TGTGCCAGCAGCCAGAGGCTAGGACAGGGGACAACCTACGAGCAGTACTTC.

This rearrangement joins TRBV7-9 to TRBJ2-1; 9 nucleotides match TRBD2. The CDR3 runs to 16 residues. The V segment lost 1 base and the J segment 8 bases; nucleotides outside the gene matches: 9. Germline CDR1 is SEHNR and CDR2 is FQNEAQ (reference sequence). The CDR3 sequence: CASSLESGRYGDEQFF. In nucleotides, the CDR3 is TGTGCCAGCAGCTTAGAGAGCGGGAGGTACGGAGATGAGCAGTTCTTC. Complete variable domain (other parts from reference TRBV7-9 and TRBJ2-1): DTGVSQNPRHKITKRGQNVTFRCDPISEHNRLYWYRQTLGQGPEFLTYFQNEAQLEKSRLLSDRFSAERPKGSFSTLEIQRTEQGDSAMYLCASSLESGRYGDEQFFGPGTRLTVL.

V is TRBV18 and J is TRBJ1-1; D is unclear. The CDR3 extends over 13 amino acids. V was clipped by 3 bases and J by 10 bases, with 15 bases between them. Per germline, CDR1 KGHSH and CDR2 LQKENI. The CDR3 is CASSPDWDRGAFF. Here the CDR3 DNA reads TGTGCCAGCTCACCGGACTGGGATCGGGGAGCTTTCTTT.

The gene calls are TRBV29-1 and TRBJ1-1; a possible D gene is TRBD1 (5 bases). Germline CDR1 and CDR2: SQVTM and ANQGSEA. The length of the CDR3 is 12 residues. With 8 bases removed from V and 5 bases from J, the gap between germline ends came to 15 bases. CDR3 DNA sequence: TGCAGCCAAACTCGTGGGGGGACTGAAGCTTTCTTT. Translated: CSQTRGGTEAFF.

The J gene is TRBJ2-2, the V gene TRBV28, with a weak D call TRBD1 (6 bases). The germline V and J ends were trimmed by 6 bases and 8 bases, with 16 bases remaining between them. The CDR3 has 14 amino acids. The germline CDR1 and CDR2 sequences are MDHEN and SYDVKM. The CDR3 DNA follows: TGTGCCAGCAGCCTGGGGACACCCAAGGGGGAGCTGTTTTTT. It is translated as CASSLGTPKGELFF.

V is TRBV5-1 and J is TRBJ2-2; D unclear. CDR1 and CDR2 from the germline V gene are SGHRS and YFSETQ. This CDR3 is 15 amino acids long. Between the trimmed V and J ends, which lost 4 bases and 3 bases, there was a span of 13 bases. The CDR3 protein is CASSLIEEYTGELFF. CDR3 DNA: TGCGCCAGCAGCCTGATAGAGGAATACACCGGGGAGCTGTTTTTT. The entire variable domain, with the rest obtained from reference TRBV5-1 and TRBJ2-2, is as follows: KAGVTQTPRYLIKTRGQQVTLSCSPISGHRSVSWYQQTPGQGLQFLFEYFSETQRNKGNFPGRFSGRQFSNSRSEMNVSTLELGDSALYLCASSLIEEYTGELFFGEGSRLTVL.

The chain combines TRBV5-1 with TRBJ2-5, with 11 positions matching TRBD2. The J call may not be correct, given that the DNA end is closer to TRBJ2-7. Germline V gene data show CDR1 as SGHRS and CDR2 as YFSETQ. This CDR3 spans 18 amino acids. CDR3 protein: CASSLAPILAGVSYEQYF. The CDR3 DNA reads TGCGCCAGCAGCTTGGCGCCCATACTAGCGGGGGTGAGCTACGAGCAGTACTTC.

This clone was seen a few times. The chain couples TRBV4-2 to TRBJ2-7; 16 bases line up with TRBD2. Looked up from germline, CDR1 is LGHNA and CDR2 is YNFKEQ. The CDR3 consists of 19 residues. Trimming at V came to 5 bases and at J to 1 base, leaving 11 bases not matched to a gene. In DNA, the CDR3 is TGTGCCAGCAGCACCACACCGGGACTAGCGGGAGGGTCTTCCTACGAGCAGTACTTC. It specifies CASSTTPGLAGGSSYEQYF.

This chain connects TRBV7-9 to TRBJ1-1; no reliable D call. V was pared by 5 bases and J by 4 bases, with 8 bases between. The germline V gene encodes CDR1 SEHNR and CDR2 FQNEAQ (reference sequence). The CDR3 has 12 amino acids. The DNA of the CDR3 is TGTGCCAGCAGCCCCGGCAGCACTGAAGCTTTCTTT. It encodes CASSPGSTEAFF.